This is a list of T cell receptor beta chains from one sample in a study of blood T cell repertoires in COVID-19. Generated by immunoSEQ multiplex PCR, the TCRdb table keeps only in-frame clones and is missing some. Among 75,000 to 90,000 clones listed, 78% were seen once. Sequenced material: peripheral blood. The origin of the receptors is a man between 60 and 70 years old with COVID-19, enrolled during active disease. The CDR3 runs from the conserved cysteine through the conserved F or W. Fields, in order: V gene, clone size, D gene, J gene, CDR3 protein, CDR3 DNA. A D gene is named only where the DNA matches it firmly. Not every row has a clone size; where given, it reads once, few, many or a size class.

V gene: TRBV2
clone size: -
D gene: -
J gene: TRBJ1-5
CDR3 protein: CASRDSNSNQPQHF
CDR3 DNA: TGTGCCAGCAGGGACAGTAATAGCAATCAGCCCCAGCATTTT

V gene: TRBV7-2
clone size: -
D gene: TRBD1
J gene: TRBJ2-3
CDR3 protein: CASSLESRGLIDTQYF
CDR3 DNA: TGTGCCAGCAGCTTAGAATCGAGGGGGCTTATAGATACGCAGTATTTT

V gene: TRBV30
clone size: few
D gene: -
J gene: TRBJ2-7
CDR3 protein: CAWSPLANYEQYF
CDR3 DNA: TGTGCCTGGAGTCCGCTAGCGAACTACGAGCAGTACTTC

V gene: TRBV13
clone size: once
D gene: -
J gene: TRBJ1-2
CDR3 protein: CASSLGRLIRYGYTF
CDR3 DNA: TGTGCCAGCAGCTTAGGCCGCCTAATCCGCTATGGCTACACCTTC

V gene: TRBV6-5
clone size: few
D gene: TRBD1
J gene: TRBJ2-7
CDR3 protein: CASRPPGTGASEQYF
CDR3 DNA: TGTGCCAGCAGACCTCCCGGGACAGGGGCCTCCGAGCAGTACTTC

V gene: TRBV6-1
clone size: -
D gene: -
J gene: TRBJ1-6
CDR3 protein: CASSEEADYNSPLHF
CDR3 DNA: TGTGCCAGCAGTGAAGAGGCGGATTATAATTCACCCCTCCACTTT

V gene: TRBV7-7
clone size: -
D gene: TRBD1
J gene: TRBJ2-3
CDR3 protein: CASSPDRVGTDTQYF
CDR3 DNA: TGTGCTAGCAGCCCCGACAGGGTAGGAACAGATACGCAGTATTTT

V gene: TRBV6-5
clone size: -
D gene: TRBD1
J gene: TRBJ2-1
CDR3 protein: CASSPDRVINNEQFF
CDR3 DNA: TGTGCCAGCAGTCCCGACAGGGTCATCAACAATGAGCAGTTCTTC

V gene: TRBV6-2/TRBV6-3
clone size: -
D gene: TRBD1
J gene: TRBJ2-2
CDR3 protein: CASSRQGGGAGELFF
CDR3 DNA: TGTGCCAGCAGTCGACAGGGTGGAGGCGCCGGGGAGCTGTTTTTT

V gene: TRBV24-1
clone size: -
D gene: -
J gene: TRBJ2-1
CDR3 protein: CATSDPARSHNEQFF
CDR3 DNA: TGTGCCACCAGTGACCCTGCCCGTAGCCACAATGAGCAGTTCTTC

V gene: TRBV10-3
clone size: once
D gene: -
J gene: TRBJ1-2
CDR3 protein: CAISVQGYGYTF
CDR3 DNA: TGTGCCATCAGTGTCCAGGGATATGGCTACACCTTC

V gene: TRBV19
clone size: few
D gene: TRBD1
J gene: TRBJ1-2
CDR3 protein: CASSMLDRVYGYTF
CDR3 DNA: TGTGCCAGTAGTATGTTGGACAGGGTTTATGGCTACACCTTC

V gene: TRBV12-3/TRBV12-4
clone size: -
D gene: TRBD2
J gene: TRBJ2-1
CDR3 protein: CASRSSGGHEQFF
CDR3 DNA: TGTGCCAGCAGATCTAGCGGGGGTCATGAGCAGTTCTTC

V gene: TRBV30
clone size: -
D gene: TRBD1
J gene: TRBJ1-5
CDR3 protein: CAWSLWDRQNQPQHF
CDR3 DNA: TGTGCCTGGTCCTTGTGGGACAGACAAAATCAGCCCCAGCATTTT

V gene: TRBV3-1/TRBV3-2
clone size: -
D gene: TRBD1
J gene: TRBJ1-5
CDR3 protein: CASSQDAGGGGQPQHF
CDR3 DNA: TGTGCCAGCAGCCAAGACGCGGGAGGGGGCGGTCAGCCCCAGCATTTT

V gene: TRBV12-3/TRBV12-4
clone size: -
D gene: -
J gene: TRBJ2-1
CDR3 protein: CASSPINEQFF
CDR3 DNA: TGTGCCAGCAGTCCTATTAATGAGCAGTTCTTC

V gene: TRBV27
clone size: -
D gene: TRBD1
J gene: TRBJ2-5
CDR3 protein: CASSPKTGMVETQYF
CDR3 DNA: TGTGCCAGCAGTCCCAAGACAGGGATGGTGGAGACCCAGTACTTC

V gene: TRBV6-1
clone size: -
D gene: -
J gene: TRBJ1-2
CDR3 protein: CASSEEWGLVLGYTF
CDR3 DNA: TGTGCCAGCAGTGAAGAATGGGGGCTTGTTCTTGGCTACACCTTC

V gene: TRBV18
clone size: once
D gene: TRBD1
J gene: TRBJ1-1
CDR3 protein: CASSPGQGLNTEAFF
CDR3 DNA: TGTGCCAGCTCACCAGGACAGGGGTTGAACACTGAAGCTTTCTTT

V gene: TRBV7-9
clone size: once
D gene: TRBD1
J gene: TRBJ2-6
CDR3 protein: CASSLGTGGSGANVLTF
CDR3 DNA: TGTGCCAGCAGCTTAGGGACAGGGGGGTCTGGGGCCAACGTCCTGACTTTC

V gene: TRBV30
clone size: -
D gene: TRBD1
J gene: TRBJ1-6
CDR3 protein: CAWNRQGSSYNSPLHF
CDR3 DNA: TGTGCCTGGAACCGACAGGGAAGCTCCTATAATTCACCCCTCCACTTT

V gene: TRBV3-1/TRBV3-2
clone size: few
D gene: -
J gene: TRBJ1-1
CDR3 protein: CASRDTQFLTNTEAFF
CDR3 DNA: TGTGCCAGTAGGGACACACAATTTTTGACGAACACTGAAGCTTTCTTT

V gene: TRBV2
clone size: few
D gene: TRBD1
J gene: TRBJ1-4
CDR3 protein: CASSEGSPGQGTTNEKLFF
CDR3 DNA: TGTGCCAGCAGTGAAGGGTCCCCGGGACAGGGGACAACTAATGAAAAACTGTTTTTT

V gene: TRBV5-4
clone size: -
D gene: -
J gene: TRBJ2-2
CDR3 protein: CASSPPKATGELFF
CDR3 DNA: TGTGCCAGCAGCCCTCCAAAAGCCACCGGGGAGCTGTTTTTT

V gene: TRBV2
clone size: once
D gene: TRBD1
J gene: TRBJ1-1
CDR3 protein: CASRGGQGLNTEAFF
CDR3 DNA: TGTGCCAGCAGAGGCGGACAGGGCCTGAACACTGAAGCTTTCTTT

V gene: TRBV7-6
clone size: few
D gene: -
J gene: TRBJ1-5
CDR3 protein: CASSRGWGNQPQHF
CDR3 DNA: TGTGCCAGCAGCCGAGGATGGGGCAATCAGCCCCAGCATTTT

V gene: TRBV5-1
clone size: -
D gene: TRBD1
J gene: TRBJ2-5
CDR3 protein: CASSSVGTGEETQYF
CDR3 DNA: TGCGCCAGCAGCTCGGTCGGGACAGGGGAAGAGACCCAGTACTTC

V gene: TRBV4-1
clone size: -
D gene: -
J gene: TRBJ2-4
CDR3 protein: CASSQSQGRAAKNIQYF
CDR3 DNA: TGCGCCAGCAGCCAATCACAGGGTCGGGCGGCCAAAAACATTCAGTACTTC

V gene: TRBV11-1
clone size: -
D gene: -
J gene: TRBJ2-1
CDR3 protein: CASSLDRVVGYEQFF
CDR3 DNA: TGTGCCAGCAGCTTAGATCGGGTAGTGGGTTATGAGCAGTTCTTC

V gene: TRBV2
clone size: -
D gene: TRBD2
J gene: TRBJ2-2
CDR3 protein: CASSEGGAGEVTGELFF
CDR3 DNA: TGTGCCAGCAGTGAAGGCGGAGCGGGAGAAGTCACCGGGGAGCTGTTTTTT

V gene: TRBV10-2
clone size: few
D gene: -
J gene: TRBJ1-4
CDR3 protein: CASSDSGLGNEKLFF
CDR3 DNA: TGCGCCAGCAGTGATAGTGGGCTCGGTAATGAAAAACTGTTTTTT

V gene: TRBV5-1
clone size: -
D gene: TRBD2
J gene: TRBJ2-7
CDR3 protein: CASSSGLAGGHLYEQYF
CDR3 DNA: TGCGCCAGCAGCTCGGGACTAGCGGGGGGCCACCTCTACGAGCAGTACTTC

V gene: TRBV19
clone size: -
D gene: TRBD2
J gene: TRBJ2-2
CDR3 protein: CASSITGGSVGELFF
CDR3 DNA: TGTGCCAGTAGTATCACGGGAGGGAGTGTCGGGGAGCTGTTTTTT

V gene: TRBV4-2
clone size: -
D gene: TRBD2
J gene: TRBJ2-2
CDR3 protein: CASSQEIRTSGNTGELFF
CDR3 DNA: TGTGCCAGCAGCCAAGAAATCCGGACTAGCGGAAACACCGGGGAGCTGTTTTTT

V gene: TRBV11-3
clone size: few
D gene: -
J gene: TRBJ1-1
CDR3 protein: CASSLVEGTEAFF
CDR3 DNA: TGTGCCAGCAGCTTAGTCGAGGGTACTGAAGCTTTCTTT

V gene: TRBV5-5
clone size: few
D gene: -
J gene: TRBJ1-4
CDR3 protein: CASDLTATNEKLFF
CDR3 DNA: TGTGCCAGCGACCTGACTGCAACTAATGAAAAACTGTTTTTT

V gene: TRBV7-9
clone size: once
D gene: -
J gene: TRBJ1-1
CDR3 protein: CASSFGGQNTEAFF
CDR3 DNA: TGTGCCAGCAGCTTCGGGGGTCAGAACACTGAAGCTTTCTTT

V gene: TRBV5-1
clone size: -
D gene: -
J gene: TRBJ2-3
CDR3 protein: CASSQTSSGTDTQYF
CDR3 DNA: TGCGCCAGCAGCCAAACTAGTTCCGGCACAGATACGCAGTATTTT

V gene: TRBV5-1
clone size: -
D gene: -
J gene: TRBJ2-7
CDR3 protein: CASSLREAPAGYEQYF
CDR3 DNA: TGCGCCAGCAGCTTACGAGAGGCCCCCGCCGGCTACGAGCAGTACTTC

V gene: TRBV3-1/TRBV3-2
clone size: -
D gene: -
J gene: TRBJ2-7
CDR3 protein: CASSLGARKGGSYEQYF
CDR3 DNA: TGTGCCAGCAGCCTAGGGGCACGAAAGGGTGGGTCCTACGAGCAGTACTTC

V gene: TRBV21-1
clone size: -
D gene: -
J gene: TRBJ2-2
CDR3 protein: CASSGQGARGATGELFF
CDR3 DNA: TGTGCCAGCAGTGGACAGGGGGCGAGGGGAGCCACCGGGGAGCTGTTTTTT

V gene: TRBV7-3
clone size: -
D gene: -
J gene: TRBJ2-2
CDR3 protein: CASSLLAGSLTGELFF
CDR3 DNA: TGTGCCAGCAGCCTTCTAGCCGGGTCCCTCACCGGGGAGCTGTTTTTT

V gene: TRBV11-3
clone size: -
D gene: TRBD2
J gene: TRBJ2-1
CDR3 protein: CASSLAGTSGRANEQFF
CDR3 DNA: TGTGCCAGCAGCTTAGCTGGGACTAGCGGGAGGGCGAATGAGCAGTTCTTC

V gene: TRBV6-6
clone size: -
D gene: TRBD1
J gene: TRBJ2-7
CDR3 protein: CASSGGRTGYPEQYF
CDR3 DNA: TGTGCCAGCAGTGGCGGAAGGACAGGGTACCCCGAGCAGTACTTC

V gene: TRBV6-5
clone size: -
D gene: -
J gene: TRBJ1-3
CDR3 protein: CASSLRNGPGNTIYF
CDR3 DNA: TGTGCCAGCAGTCTTAGGAATGGGCCCGGAAACACCATATATTTT

V gene: TRBV7-9
clone size: few
D gene: TRBD2
J gene: TRBJ2-7
CDR3 protein: CASSLGISGGGDEQYF
CDR3 DNA: TGTGCCAGCAGCTTAGGAATTAGCGGGGGAGGAGACGAGCAGTACTTC

V gene: TRBV4-3
clone size: -
D gene: TRBD2
J gene: TRBJ2-1
CDR3 protein: CASSQEGGRVHNEQFF
CDR3 DNA: TGCGCCAGCAGCCAAGAAGGAGGGAGGGTCCACAATGAGCAGTTCTTC

V gene: TRBV5-1
clone size: -
D gene: -
J gene: TRBJ1-1
CDR3 protein: CASSWTVNTEAFF
CDR3 DNA: TGCGCCAGCAGCTGGACAGTGAACACTGAAGCTTTCTTT

V gene: TRBV18
clone size: -
D gene: TRBD1
J gene: TRBJ2-6
CDR3 protein: CASSPETGLGTGANVLTF
CDR3 DNA: TGTGCCAGCTCACCAGAGACAGGGTTAGGTACTGGGGCCAACGTCCTGACTTTC